This T cell receptor beta chain emerged from a study of T cells in Graves' hyperthyroidism and ophthalmopathy. Notes on the study in general: Most thyroid clonotypes expanded above 0.001 were also detected in blood.

Per the germline V gene, CDR1 is SGHTS and CDR2 is YDEGEE. The J segment lost 10 bases and the V segment lost 0 bases, leaving 9 bases of the junction unmatched. This CDR3 is built from 14 residues. In its sample, this clonotype was seen many times. Its antigen is undetermined. Authors of the study amplified TCR beta CDR3 regions from RNA transcripts. HTBI primers were used for first-round RT-PCR of the TCR CDR3. TCRdb used MiXCR to reprocess the multiplex PCR reads, holding one entry per CDR3 protein. The data show hundreds of thousands of distinct CDR3 sequences, more than 30% seen once. Patients with uncontrolled infections, other autoimmune diseases, pregnancy or lactation were excluded. About 10 ml of fresh peripheral blood supplied the PBMCs.

This receptor was taken from a man aged 18 to 30 with Graves' hyperthyroidism. Specimen: blood. The chain combines TRBV5-8 with TRBJ1-1, with TRBD1 identical over 7 bases. The CDR3: CASSLVGQGEGAFF. The CDR3 region has the DNA TGTGCCAGCAGCTTGGTGGGTCAGGGGGAAGGAGCTTTCTTT.